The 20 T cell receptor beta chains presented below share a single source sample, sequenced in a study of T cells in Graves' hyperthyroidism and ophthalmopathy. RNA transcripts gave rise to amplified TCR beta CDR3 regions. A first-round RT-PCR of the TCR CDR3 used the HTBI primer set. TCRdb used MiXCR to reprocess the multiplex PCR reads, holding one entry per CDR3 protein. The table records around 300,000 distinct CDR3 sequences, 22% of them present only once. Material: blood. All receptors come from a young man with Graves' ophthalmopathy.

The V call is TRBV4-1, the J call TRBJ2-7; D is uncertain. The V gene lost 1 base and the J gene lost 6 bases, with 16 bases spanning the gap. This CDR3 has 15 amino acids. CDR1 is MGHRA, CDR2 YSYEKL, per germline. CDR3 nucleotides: TGCGCCAGCAGCCAAGCGGTGACAACTCAGAGCGAGCAGTACTTC. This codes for CASSQAVTTQSEQYF.

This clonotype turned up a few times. The CDR3 is CSARDRTGITYEQYF. The CDR3 nucleotides read TGCAGTGCTAGAGATCGGACAGGGATTACCTACGAGCAGTACTTC. V and J are TRBV20-1 and TRBJ2-7; TRBD1 matches 8 bases. The germline V gene has CDR1 DFQATT and CDR2 SNEGSKA (reference sequence). Germline trimming cut 0 bases from V and 2 bases from J; bases unmatched to any gene: 6. CDR3 length equals 15 residues.

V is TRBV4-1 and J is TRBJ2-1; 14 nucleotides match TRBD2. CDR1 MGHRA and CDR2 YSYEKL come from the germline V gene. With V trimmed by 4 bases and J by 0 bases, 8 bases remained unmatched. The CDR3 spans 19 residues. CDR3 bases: TGCGCCAGCAGCCCTCTAACCGGGACTAGCGGGAGCTCCTACAATGAGCAGTTCTTC. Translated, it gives CASSPLTGTSGSSYNEQFF.

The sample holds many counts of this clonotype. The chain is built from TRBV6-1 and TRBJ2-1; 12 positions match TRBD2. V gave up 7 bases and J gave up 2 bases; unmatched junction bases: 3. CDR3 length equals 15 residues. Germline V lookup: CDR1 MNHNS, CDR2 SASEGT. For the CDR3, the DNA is TGTGCCAGCAAGCGGACTAGCGGGGCCTACAATGAGCAGTTCTTC. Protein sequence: CASKRTSGAYNEQFF.

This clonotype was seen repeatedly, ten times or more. CDR3 sequence: CASSVELGTSGRDEQFF. CDR3 DNA sequence: TGTGCCAGCAGCGTGGAATTAGGGACTAGCGGGAGGGATGAGCAGTTCTTC. The chain is built from TRBV9 and TRBJ2-1; 16 nucleotides agree with TRBD2. This CDR3 region has 17 residues. The germline V gene encodes CDR1 SGDLS and CDR2 YYNGEE. The J segment lost 8 bases and the V segment lost 2 bases, leaving 7 bases of the junction unmatched.

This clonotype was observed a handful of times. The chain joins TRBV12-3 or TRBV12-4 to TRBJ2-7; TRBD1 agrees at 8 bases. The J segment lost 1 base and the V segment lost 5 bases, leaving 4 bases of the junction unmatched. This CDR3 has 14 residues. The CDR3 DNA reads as TGTGCCAGCAGTCAAGGGACAGGATCCTACGAGCAGTACTTC. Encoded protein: CASSQGTGSYEQYF.

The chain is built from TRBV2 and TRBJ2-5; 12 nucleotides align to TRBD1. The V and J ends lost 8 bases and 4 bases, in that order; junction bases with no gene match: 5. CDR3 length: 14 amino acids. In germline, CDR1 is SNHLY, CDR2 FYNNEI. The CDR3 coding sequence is TGTGCCAGCGGAGGGACAGGGGGCGGAGAGACCCAGTACTTC. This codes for CASGGTGGGETQYF.

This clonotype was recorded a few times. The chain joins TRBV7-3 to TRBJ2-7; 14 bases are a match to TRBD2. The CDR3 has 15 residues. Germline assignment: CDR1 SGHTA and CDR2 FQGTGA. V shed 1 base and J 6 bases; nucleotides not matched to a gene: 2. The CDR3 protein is CASSLNGLAGGEQYF. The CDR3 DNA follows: TGTGCCAGCAGCTTAAATGGACTAGCGGGAGGCGAGCAGTACTTC.

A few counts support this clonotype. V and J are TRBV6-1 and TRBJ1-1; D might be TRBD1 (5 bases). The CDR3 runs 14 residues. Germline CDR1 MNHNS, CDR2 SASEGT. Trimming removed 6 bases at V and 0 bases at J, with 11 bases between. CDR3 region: CASRRGIVNTEAFF. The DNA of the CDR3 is TGTGCCAGCAGAAGGGGAATTGTGAACACTGAAGCTTTCTTT.

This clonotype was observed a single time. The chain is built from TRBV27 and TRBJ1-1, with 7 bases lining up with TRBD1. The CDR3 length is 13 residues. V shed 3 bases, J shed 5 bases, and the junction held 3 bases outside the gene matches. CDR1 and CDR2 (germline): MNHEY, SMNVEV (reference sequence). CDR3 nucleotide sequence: TGTGCCAGCAGTTTTCAGGGGGTAACTGAAGCTTTCTTT. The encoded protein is CASSFQGVTEAFF.

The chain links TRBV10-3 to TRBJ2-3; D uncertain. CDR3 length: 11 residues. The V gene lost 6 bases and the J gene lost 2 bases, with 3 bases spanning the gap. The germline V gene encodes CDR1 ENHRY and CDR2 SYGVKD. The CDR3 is CAISDTDTQYF. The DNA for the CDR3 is TGTGCCATCAGCGACACAGATACGCAGTATTTT.

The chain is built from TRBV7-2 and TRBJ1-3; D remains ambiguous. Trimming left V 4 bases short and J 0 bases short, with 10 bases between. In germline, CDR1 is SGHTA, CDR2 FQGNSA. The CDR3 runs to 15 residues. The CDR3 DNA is TGTGCCAGCAGCTCATACAGTAACTCTGGAAACACCATATATTTT. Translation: CASSSYSNSGNTIYF.

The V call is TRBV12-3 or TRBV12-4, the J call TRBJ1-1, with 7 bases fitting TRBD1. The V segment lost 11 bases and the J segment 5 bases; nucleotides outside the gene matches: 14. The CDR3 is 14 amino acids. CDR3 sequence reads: CAGIETGVWTEAFF. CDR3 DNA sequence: TGTGCCGGCATCGAAACAGGGGTTTGGACTGAAGCTTTCTTT.

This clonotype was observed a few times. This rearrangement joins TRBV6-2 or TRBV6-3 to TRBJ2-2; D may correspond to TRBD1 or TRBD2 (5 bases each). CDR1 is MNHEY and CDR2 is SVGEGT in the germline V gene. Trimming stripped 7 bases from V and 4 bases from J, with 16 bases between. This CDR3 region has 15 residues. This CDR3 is CASTTGTQSTGELFF. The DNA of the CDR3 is TGTGCCAGCACCACCGGGACCCAGTCCACCGGGGAGCTGTTTTTT.

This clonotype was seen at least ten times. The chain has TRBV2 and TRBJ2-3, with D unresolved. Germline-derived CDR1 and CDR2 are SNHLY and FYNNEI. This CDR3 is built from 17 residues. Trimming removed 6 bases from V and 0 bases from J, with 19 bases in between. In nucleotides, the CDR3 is TGTGCCAGCAGCCAGACCAGCCCCCTTCTAAGCACAGATACGCAGTATTTT. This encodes CASSQTSPLLSTDTQYF.

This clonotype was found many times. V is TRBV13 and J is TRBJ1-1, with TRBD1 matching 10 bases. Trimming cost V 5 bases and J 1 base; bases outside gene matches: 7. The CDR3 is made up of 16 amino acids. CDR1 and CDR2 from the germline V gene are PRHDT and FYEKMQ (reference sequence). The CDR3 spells CASSLGDRGSNTEAFF. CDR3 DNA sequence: TGTGCCAGCAGCCTGGGGGACAGGGGCTCGAACACTGAAGCTTTCTTT.

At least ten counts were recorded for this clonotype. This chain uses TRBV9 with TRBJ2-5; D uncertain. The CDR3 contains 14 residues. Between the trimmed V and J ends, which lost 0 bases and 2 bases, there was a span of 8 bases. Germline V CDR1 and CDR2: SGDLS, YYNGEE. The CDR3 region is CASSVGLEQETQYF. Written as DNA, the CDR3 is TGTGCCAGCAGCGTAGGGCTAGAGCAAGAGACCCAGTACTTC.

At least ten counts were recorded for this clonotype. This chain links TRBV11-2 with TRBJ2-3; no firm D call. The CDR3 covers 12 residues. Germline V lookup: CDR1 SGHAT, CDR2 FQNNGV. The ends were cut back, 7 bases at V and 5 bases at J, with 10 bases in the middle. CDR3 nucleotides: TGTGCCAGCAACCGAGTGCAAGATACGCAGTATTTT. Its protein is CASNRVQDTQYF.

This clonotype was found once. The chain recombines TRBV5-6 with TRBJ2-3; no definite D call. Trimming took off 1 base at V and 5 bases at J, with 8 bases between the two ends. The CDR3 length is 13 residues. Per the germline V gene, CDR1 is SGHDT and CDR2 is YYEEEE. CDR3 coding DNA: TGTGCCAGCAGCTTGTGGGGTGAAGATACGCAGTATTTT. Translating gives CASSLWGEDTQYF. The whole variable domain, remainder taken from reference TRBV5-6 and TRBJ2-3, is DAGVTQSPTHLIKTRGQQVTLRCSPKSGHDTVSWYQQALGQGPQFIFQYYEEEERQRGNFPDRFSGHQFPNYSSELNVNALLLGDSALYLCASSLWGEDTQYFGPGTRLTVL.

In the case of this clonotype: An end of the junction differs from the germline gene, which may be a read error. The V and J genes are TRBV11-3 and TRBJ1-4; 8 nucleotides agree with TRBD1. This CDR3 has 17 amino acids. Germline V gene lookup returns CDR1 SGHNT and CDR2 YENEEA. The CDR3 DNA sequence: TGTGCCAGCAGCTCCGGACAGGGAATAGGAACTAATGAAAAACCGTTTTTT. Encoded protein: CASSSGQGIGTNEKPFF.